Below, 23 T cell receptor beta chains from the same sample are listed, as sequenced in a study of cytomegalovirus exposure and HLA in healthy donors. 60 Vbeta and 13 Jbeta primers were used in PCR. Clones were read by immunoSEQ multiplex PCR, and TCRdb kept only the in-frame ones, dropping some. The data contain 150,000 to 200,000 clones, 80% to 90% of them singletons. Material for sequencing was PBMCs. The origin of the receptors is a woman younger than 30 in good health and CMV-seronegative.

V and J are TRBV6-1 and TRBJ2-5; 8 bases match TRBD1. The CDR3 loop spans 14 amino acids. V shed 8 bases, J shed 6 bases, and the junction held 11 bases outside the gene matches. From germline, CDR1 is MNHNS and CDR2 SASEGT. The CDR3 region has the DNA TGTGCCAGCGCGACCCCAGGGGGCGTAAAGACCCAGTACTTC. Translation gives CASATPGGVKTQYF.

The chain employs TRBV5-4 and TRBJ2-5; a possible D gene is TRBD1 (6 bases). Germline CDR1 reads SGHNT; CDR2 reads YYREEE (reference sequence). V lost 5 bases and J 1 base, leaving 9 bases between the germline ends. CDR3 length equals 13 residues. DNA of the CDR3: TGTGCCAGCAGGCGACAGGTCCAAGAGACCCAGTACTTC. Its translation is CASRRQVQETQYF.

This clone has more than one count but fewer than ten. The genes are TRBV19 and TRBJ2-2; D is perhaps TRBD2 (6 bases). CDR3 length equals 16 residues. Germline CDR1 is LNHDA and CDR2 is SQIVND (reference sequence). The V gene lost 3 bases and the J gene lost 0 bases, with 11 bases spanning the gap. CDR3 in amino acids: CASSIIAESNTGELFF. The CDR3 DNA follows: TGTGCCAGTAGTATTATAGCGGAGTCGAACACCGGGGAGCTGTTTTTT.

The chain couples TRBV5-8 to TRBJ2-5, with 14 bases lining up with TRBD2. Germline CDR1 is SGHTS and CDR2 is YDEGEE. The CDR3 length is 16 residues. V trimming: 4 bases; J trimming: 4 bases; junction bases outside the gene matches: 6. The CDR3 DNA reads as TGTGCCAGCAGCCGTGGACTAGCGGGGGGTGGAGAGACCCAGTACTTC. As protein: CASSRGLAGGGETQYF.

The chain uses TRBV10-1 and TRBJ2-1; D may be TRBD2 (5 bases). With 0 bases removed from V and 8 bases from J, the gap between germline ends came to 11 bases. The CDR3 is 14 residues long. CDR1 and CDR2 (germline): WNHNN, SYGVQD (reference sequence). CDR3 bases: TGCGCCAGCAGTGAGTCGGGGAGAGGCGATGAGCAGTTCTTC. Translating gives CASSESGRGDEQFF.

The rearrangement joins TRBV6-5 to TRBJ2-7; perhaps TRBD1 as D (6 bases). Germline V gene lookup returns CDR1 MNHEY and CDR2 SVGAGI. The CDR3 runs 14 residues. The V end was cut by 6 bases, the J end by 2 bases, with 14 bases between. The CDR3 sequence is CASRRDKAAYEQYF. The CDR3 bases are TGTGCCAGCAGAAGGGACAAGGCGGCCTACGAGCAGTACTTC.

The chain employs TRBV2 and TRBJ2-3, with D perhaps matching TRBD2 (5 bases). The CDR3 covers 16 residues. The V end was cut by 6 bases, the J end by 3 bases, with 19 bases between. The germline V gene has CDR1 SNHLY and CDR2 FYNNEI. The CDR3 nucleotides are TGTGCCAGCAGCTTGACGGGTGGGAGCTGGACAGATACGCAGTATTTT. The encoded protein is CASSLTGGSWTDTQYF.

Concerning this clone: At one end the junction does not follow the germline gene, possibly because of a read error. The chain combines TRBV6-1 with TRBJ2-1; TRBD2 matches 8 bases. Germline V gene lookup returns CDR1 MNHNS and CDR2 SASEGT. The CDR3 totals 19 residues. DNA for the CDR3: TGTGCCAGCAGTGCTGGGGGCTCAAATCGACTAGCGCGGGGGAATGCGCAGTTCTTC. Translation: CASSAGGSNRLARGNAQFF.

The chain links TRBV14 to TRBJ1-2; no definite D call. Looked up from germline, CDR1 is SGHDN and CDR2 is FVKESK. The germline V and J ends were trimmed by 1 base and 4 bases, with 4 bases remaining between them. The CDR3 totals 12 residues. For the CDR3, the DNA is TGTGCCAGCAGCCAAGCATCCTATGGCTACACCTTC. The encoded protein is CASSQASYGYTF.

The chain has TRBV5-1 and TRBJ1-1, with 9 bases lining up with TRBD1. Germline loops: CDR1 SGHRS, CDR2 YFSETQ. V lost 3 bases and J lost 6; bases outside the gene matches: 6. The CDR3 runs 14 residues. The CDR3 sequence: CASSYSTGGPEAFF. The CDR3 DNA follows: TGCGCCAGCAGCTACTCGACAGGGGGACCTGAAGCTTTCTTT.

The chain is built from TRBV5-6 and TRBJ2-7, with a weak D call TRBD1 (5 bases). V shed 4 bases and J shed 4 bases, with 12 bases lying between them. CDR3 size: 13 residues. Per the germline V gene, CDR1 is SGHDT and CDR2 is YYEEEE. For the CDR3, the DNA is TGTGCCAGCAGCAGGGGAAAGGGTTACGAGCAGTACTTC. This translates into CASSRGKGYEQYF.

This clone was detected once. The genes are TRBV7-3 and TRBJ2-2; D may be TRBD1 (6 bases). The V and J ends lost 3 bases and 8 bases respectively, with 16 bases between them. The CDR3 has 15 residues. The germline V gene encodes CDR1 SGHTA and CDR2 FQGTGA. This CDR3 is CASSFSAPGQGELFF. Here the CDR3 DNA reads TGTGCCAGCAGCTTCAGCGCCCCTGGACAGGGGGAGCTGTTTTTT.

The J gene is TRBJ2-4, the V gene TRBV5-4, with D tentatively TRBD1 (5 bases). The V gene's germline CDR1 is SGHNT and CDR2 YYREEE (reference sequence). The length of the CDR3 is 14 residues. Trimming took off 0 bases at V and 9 bases at J, with 13 bases between the two ends. The CDR3 loop reads CASSLASAQGIQYF. The CDR3 nucleotides read TGTGCCAGCAGCTTGGCTTCGGCCCAGGGCATTCAGTACTTC.

The chain has TRBV28 and TRBJ2-2; 9 nucleotides agree with TRBD2. This CDR3 has 16 residues. The V gene end was trimmed by 7 bases and the J gene end by 3 bases; junction bases not matched to a gene: 9. Germline CDR1 MDHEN, CDR2 SYDVKM. The DNA of the CDR3 is TGTGCCAGCACCTTGGAGACTAGCGGCTACACCGGGGAGCTGTTTTTT. Its translation is CASTLETSGYTGELFF.

Only a few counts were recorded for this clone. V usage is TRBV27 and J usage is TRBJ2-7, with 7 nucleotides matching TRBD2. Germline trimming cut 5 bases from V and 3 bases from J; bases unmatched to any gene: 10. This CDR3 is built from 15 residues. Germline V gene sequence: CDR1 MNHEY, CDR2 SMNVEV (reference sequence). As DNA, the CDR3 is TGTGCCAGCAGTCCCCCGACTGCGGGAGTCTACGAGCAGTACTTC. Amino acids: CASSPPTAGVYEQYF.

The chain links TRBV5-4 to TRBJ1-2, with 8 bases identical to TRBD1. The length of the CDR3 is 16 residues. CDR1 is SGHNT, CDR2 YYREEE, per germline (reference sequence). J gave up 6 bases and V 1 base, and 11 bases lay outside the gene matches. CDR3 protein: CASSLTPDRAIDGYTF. CDR3 coding DNA: TGTGCCAGCAGCTTGACCCCGGACAGGGCTATTGATGGCTACACCTTC.

The chain has TRBV30 and TRBJ1-1; D remains ambiguous. CDR3 size: 12 residues. Looked up from germline, CDR1 is GTSNPN and CDR2 is SVGIG (reference sequence). The ends were cut back, 0 bases at V and 7 bases at J, with 9 bases in the middle. This CDR3 reads CAWSVRSLEAFF. The CDR3 nucleotides read TGTGCCTGGAGTGTACGATCACTTGAAGCTTTCTTT.

This clone was seen a few times. The chain recombines TRBV19 with TRBJ1-5, with 7 bases aligning to TRBD1. The CDR3 runs to 15 residues. Trimming cost V 6 bases and J 7 bases; bases outside gene matches: 12. Germline V lookup: CDR1 LNHDA, CDR2 SQIVND (reference sequence). The chain's CDR3 is CASSQSLTGSQPQHF. In DNA, the CDR3 is TGTGCCAGTAGCCAATCGCTGACAGGGTCACAGCCCCAGCATTTT.

This chain connects TRBV7-9 to TRBJ1-3; a weak D match, TRBD1 (5 bases). Germline values: CDR1 SEHNR, CDR2 FQNEAQ (reference sequence). Trimming removed 2 bases at V and 0 bases at J, with 8 bases between. This CDR3 is built from 15 residues. This CDR3 is CASSLSGISGNTIYF. The DNA for the CDR3 is TGTGCCAGCAGCTTATCAGGGATCTCTGGAAACACCATATATTTT.

The CDR3 spells CASSPGLNYGYTF. CDR3 nucleotide sequence: TGTGCCAGCAGCCCGGGATTAAACTATGGCTACACCTTC. The chain carries TRBV6-4 and TRBJ1-2; D not certain. CDR1 is MRHNA, CDR2 SNTAGT, per germline. CDR3 length: 13 amino acids. With 6 bases removed from V and 2 bases from J, the gap between germline ends came to 10 bases.

V usage is TRBV7-2 and J usage is TRBJ1-2; D is undetermined. This CDR3 is 14 amino acids long. Per germline, CDR1 SGHTA and CDR2 FQGNSA. V was shortened by 5 bases and J by 7 bases, with 17 bases between the two germline ends. CDR3 loop: CASSPGFLVGGYTF. DNA for the CDR3: TGTGCCAGCAGCCCAGGCTTTTTGGTCGGTGGCTACACCTTC.

This clone has just a few counts. This rearrangement joins TRBV19 to TRBJ2-3; the match to TRBD2 covers 12 bases. Germline V CDR1 and CDR2: LNHDA, SQIVND (reference sequence). Unmatched junction bases numbered 13, after V lost 6 bases and J lost 0 bases. The CDR3 is 19 residues long. As DNA, the CDR3 is TGTGCCAGTAGCCCGTACCTAGCGGGAGGGCCTTTTAGCACAGATACGCAGTATTTT. Translating it yields CASSPYLAGGPFSTDTQYF. Supplemented by reference TRBV19 and TRBJ2-3, the full variable domain reads DGGITQSPKYLFRKEGQNVTLSCEQNLNHDAMYWYRQDPGQGLRLIYYSQIVNDFQKGDIAEGYSVSREKKESFPLTVTSAQKNPTAFYLCASSPYLAGGPFSTDTQYFGPGTRLTVL.

The V and J genes are TRBV27 and TRBJ2-2; 15 bases match TRBD2. The V segment lost 8 bases and the J segment 6 bases; nucleotides outside the gene matches: 4. The germline CDR1 and CDR2 sequences are MNHEY and SMNVEV (reference sequence). The length of the CDR3 is 15 residues. CDR3 in amino acids: CASRTSGRVSGELFF. DNA of the CDR3: TGTGCCAGCCGGACTAGCGGGAGGGTATCCGGGGAGCTGTTTTTT.